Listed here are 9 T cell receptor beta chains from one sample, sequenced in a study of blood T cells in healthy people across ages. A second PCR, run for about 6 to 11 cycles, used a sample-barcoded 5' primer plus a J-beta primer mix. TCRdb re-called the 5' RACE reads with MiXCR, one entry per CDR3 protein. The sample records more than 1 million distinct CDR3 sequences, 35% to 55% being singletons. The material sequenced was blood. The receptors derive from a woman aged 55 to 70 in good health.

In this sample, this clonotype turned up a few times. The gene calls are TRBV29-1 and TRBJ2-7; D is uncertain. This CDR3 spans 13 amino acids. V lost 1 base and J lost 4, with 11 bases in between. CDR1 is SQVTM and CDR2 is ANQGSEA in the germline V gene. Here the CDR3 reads CSVEAGPGYEQYF. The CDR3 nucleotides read TGCAGCGTTGAAGCGGGTCCCGGGTACGAGCAGTACTTC.

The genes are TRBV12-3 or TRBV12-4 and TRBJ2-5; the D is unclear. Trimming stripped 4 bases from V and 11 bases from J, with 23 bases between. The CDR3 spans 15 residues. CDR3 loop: CASSSRTKTYNEQYF. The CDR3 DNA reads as TGTGCCAGCAGTTCCCGGACCAAGACATACAATGAGCAGTACTTC.

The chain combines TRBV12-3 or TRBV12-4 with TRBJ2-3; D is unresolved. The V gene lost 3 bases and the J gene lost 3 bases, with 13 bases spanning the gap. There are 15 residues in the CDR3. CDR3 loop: CASSFARLGTDTQYF. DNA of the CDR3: TGTGCCAGCAGTTTCGCCAGGCTTGGGACAGATACGCAGTATTTT.

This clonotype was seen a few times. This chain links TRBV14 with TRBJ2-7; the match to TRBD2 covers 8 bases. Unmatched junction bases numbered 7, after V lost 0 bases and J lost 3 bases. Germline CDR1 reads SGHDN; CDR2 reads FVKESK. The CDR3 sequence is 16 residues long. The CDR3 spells CASSQDNRLAGYEQYF. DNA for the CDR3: TGTGCCAGCAGCCAAGATAATAGGCTAGCGGGCTACGAGCAGTACTTC.

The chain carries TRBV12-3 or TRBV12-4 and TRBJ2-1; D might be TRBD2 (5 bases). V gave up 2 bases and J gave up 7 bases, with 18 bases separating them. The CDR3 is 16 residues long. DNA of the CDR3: TGTGCCAGCAGTTTATTGGGAGCATCGGGGAGTAATGAGCAGTTCTTC. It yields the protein CASSLLGASGSNEQFF.

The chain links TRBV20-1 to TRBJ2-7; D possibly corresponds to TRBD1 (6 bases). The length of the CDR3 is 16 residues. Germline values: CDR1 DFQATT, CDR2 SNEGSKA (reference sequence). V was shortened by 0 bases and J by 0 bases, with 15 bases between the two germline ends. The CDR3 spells CSARDLTGPSSYEQYF. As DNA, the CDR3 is TGCAGTGCTAGAGATTTAACAGGGCCGAGCTCCTACGAGCAGTACTTC.

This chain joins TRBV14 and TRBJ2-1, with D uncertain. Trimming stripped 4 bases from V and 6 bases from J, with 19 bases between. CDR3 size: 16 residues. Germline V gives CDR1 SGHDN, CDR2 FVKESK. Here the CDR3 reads CASSPVPLELPNEQFF. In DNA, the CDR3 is TGTGCCAGCAGCCCCGTGCCCCTAGAGCTCCCCAATGAGCAGTTCTTC.

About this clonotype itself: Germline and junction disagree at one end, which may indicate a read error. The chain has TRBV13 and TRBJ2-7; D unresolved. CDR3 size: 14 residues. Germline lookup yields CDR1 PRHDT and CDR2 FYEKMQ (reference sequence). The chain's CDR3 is CASSVGEGSGEQYF. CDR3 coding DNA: TGTGCCAGCAGCGTAGGTGAAGGCTCCGGCGAGCAGTACTTC.

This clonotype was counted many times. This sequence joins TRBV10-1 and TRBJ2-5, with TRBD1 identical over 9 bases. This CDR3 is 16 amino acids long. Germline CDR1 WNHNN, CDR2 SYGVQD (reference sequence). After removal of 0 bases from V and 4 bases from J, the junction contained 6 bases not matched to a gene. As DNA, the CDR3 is TGCGCCAGCAGTGAGTCGGACAGGGGTCACCTAGAGACCCAGTACTTC. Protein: CASSESDRGHLETQYF.